The T cell receptor (beta chain) described here comes from a study of T cell repertoires in cytomegalovirus infection. In its sample, this clonotype was seen a few times. What it binds is not known. TCRdb passed the reads through MiXCR, listing each CDR3 protein once. This table holds roughly 570,000 distinct CDR3 sequences, over 35% found once. Germline CDR1 SNHLY, CDR2 FYNNEI. Trimming left V 7 bases short and J 5 bases short, with 17 bases between. This CDR3 is built from 15 residues. This sequence joins TRBV2 and TRBJ2-2; unclear D gene. The origin of this receptor is a human donor in good health (CMV status not recorded). Some clones in this sample may be carry-over from other donors' samples. The starting material was cultured PBMCs, obtained from culture after CMV antigen stimulation. CDR3 nucleotides: TGTGCCAGCACCCTGAAGGCTACGGGTACCGGGGAGCTGTTTTTT. It encodes CASTLKATGTGELFF.